This T cell receptor (beta chain) comes out of a study of blood T cells in healthy people across ages. Overall study findings and caveats: Expanded clonotype shifts may have been confounded, as the donors had an unknown CMV status. More naive CD4+ cells and higher diversity marked long-lived donors relative to aged donors.

As concerns this clonotype: What it recognizes is unknown.

The study isolated at least 6 million PBMCs from each sample. Every sample gave at least 5 micrograms of total RNA when it was extracted. Losses at the gene ends were 6 bases for V and 8 bases for J; bases not matched to a gene: 8. Per germline, CDR1 SQVTM and CDR2 ANQGSEA. The CDR3 extends over 13 amino acids. Then a second PCR, running about 7 to 11 cycles, was carried out with a sample-barcoded 5' primer and a J-beta primer mix. TCRdb re-called the 5' RACE reads through MiXCR, storing one row per CDR3 protein. The table lists approximately 2,000,000 distinct CDR3 sequences, about two fifths of them singletons.

The source of this sequence is a human donor in good health. The material sequenced was blood. This chain joins TRBV29-1 and TRBJ1-4, with 8 bases matching TRBD1. CDR3 in amino acids: CSVGTGIGEKLFF. CDR3 nucleotide sequence: TGCAGCGTCGGGACAGGAATAGGAGAAAAACTGTTTTTT. The full variable domain, rest sourced from reference TRBV29-1 and TRBJ1-4, is SAVISQKPSRDICQRGTSLTIQCQVDSQVTMMFWYRQQPGQSLTLIATANQGSEATYESGFVIDKFPISRPNLTFSTLTVSNMSPEDSSIYLCSVGTGIGEKLFFGSGTQLSVL.